This T cell receptor (beta chain) appears in the sequencing data of a study of T cell responses to AZD1222 COVID-19 vaccine. Notes on the study in general: Recipients of AZD1222 seropositive at baseline numbered only five or six.

Regarding this clone: Its antigen is undetermined.

Libraries were prepared by immunoSEQ multiplex PCR; TCRdb keeps only in-frame clonotypes and omits some of them. The sample lists some 130,000 clones, 88% occurring once. From germline, CDR1 is LNHDA and CDR2 SQIVND (reference sequence). The CDR3 is 16 residues long. The V segment lost 7 bases and the J segment 5 bases; nucleotides outside the gene matches: 11. The chain recombines TRBV19 with TRBJ1-5; 10 nucleotides match TRBD1. This sequence was found in an adult who received the AZD1222 COVID-19 vaccine. The sample consisted of peripheral blood, taken 28 days after the second AZD1222 dose. The CDR3 DNA reads TGTGCCAGTACGTACTTGACAGGGGGCGAGGATCAGCCCCAGCATTTT. Translated: CASTYLTGGEDQPQHF.